The source of this T cell receptor beta chain is a study of cytomegalovirus exposure and HLA in healthy donors. Study at large: There were roughly 110 million unique TCR beta sequences, drawn from about 180 million T cells, in an earlier analysis. Overall study findings and caveats: The listing of some 170 TCR beta chains classed them as cytomegalovirus-associated.

60 Vbeta and 13 Jbeta primers were used in PCR. The method was immunoSEQ multiplex PCR; TCRdb's version includes in-frame clones alone and lacks a portion of them. The data show 150,000 to 200,000 clones, 75% seen once. This CDR3 is built from 15 residues. Unmatched junction bases numbered 3, after V lost 2 bases and J lost 5 bases. CDR1 MRHNA and CDR2 SNTAGT come from the germline V gene. In this sample, this clone turned up once. Its antigen remains unknown. The TCR was taken from a male donor in good health and CMV-seronegative. The chain is built from TRBV6-4 and TRBJ1-4; the match to TRBD1 covers 9 bases. The sample consisted of PBMCs. CDR3 residues: CASSDNGTGNEKLFF. The CDR3 DNA follows: TGTGCCAGCAGTGACAACGGGACAGGGAATGAAAAACTGTTTTTT.